Listed here is a single T cell receptor (beta chain). The CDR3 end is not reached by the read, which stops 3 residues before it; the germline J gene fills it in. This entry belongs to a study of T cells in women clearing cervical HPV infection. In germline, CDR1 is KGHSH, CDR2 LQKENI. This CDR3 has 18 residues. V shed 3 bases and J shed 1 base, with 21 bases lying between them. Assay used: immunoSEQ multiplex PCR; TCRdb lists only in-frame clones, some missing. The sample includes more than 20,000 clones. The rearrangement links TRBV18 to TRBJ1-1; a weak D match, TRBD1 (5 bases). The receptor comes from a woman aged 18-69 years with a cervical HPV16 infection that either progressed to CIN3+ or cleared (not recorded which). The sequenced sample was blood buffy coat. The CDR3 spells CASSPTGSRATWNTEAFF. The part of the CDR3 DNA that was read is TGTGCCAGCTCACCCACCGGGTCCAGGGCTACGTGGAACACTGAA.